These 14 T cell receptor beta chains were all obtained from the same sample, sequenced in a study of cytomegalovirus exposure and HLA in healthy donors. 60 Vbeta and 13 Jbeta primers were used in PCR. Libraries were prepared by immunoSEQ multiplex PCR; TCRdb keeps only in-frame clonotypes and omits some of them. The sample lists about 200,000 clones, roughly 79% occurring once. Sequencing used PBMCs. The source is a man younger than 40 in good health and CMV-seronegative.

The V and J genes are TRBV7-9 and TRBJ2-7; weak D call: TRBD2 (6 bases). Germline CDR1 reads SEHNR; CDR2 reads FQNEAQ (reference sequence). The V end lost 5 bases, the J end lost 2 bases, and 16 bases lay between the germline ends. This CDR3 has 15 residues. The CDR3 protein is CASSPRGAFTYEQYF. The CDR3 coding sequence is TGTGCCAGCAGCCCGCGGGGAGCTTTCACCTACGAGCAGTACTTC.

This clone was counted only a few times. The chain employs TRBV2 and TRBJ2-3; possibly TRBD2 for D (6 bases). CDR1 and CDR2 (germline): SNHLY, FYNNEI. This CDR3 is 16 amino acids long. Trimming cost V 3 bases and J 0 bases, with 13 bases left between them. DNA for the CDR3: TGTGCCAGCAGTGATCATTGGCGGGGTAGCACAGATACGCAGTATTTT. Translation: CASSDHWRGSTDTQYF.

The genes are TRBV28 and TRBJ1-4; TRBD1 agrees at 10 bases. From germline, CDR1 is MDHEN and CDR2 SYDVKM. The CDR3 runs to 16 residues. The trim removed 4 bases at V and 8 bases at J, leaving 10 bases unmatched. CDR3 in amino acids: CASSSGTGARGEKLFF. The CDR3 DNA reads TGTGCCAGCAGTTCCGGGACAGGGGCCCGGGGGGAAAAACTGTTTTTT.

V and J are TRBV25-1 and TRBJ2-1, with D tentatively TRBD2 (6 bases). This CDR3 contains 14 residues. The V gene lost 4 bases and the J gene lost 3 bases, with 10 bases spanning the gap. The germline V gene encodes CDR1 MGHDK and CDR2 SYGVNS. CDR3 DNA: TGTGCCAGCAGTGTACACGGGGGCTACAATGAGCAGTTCTTC. Amino acids: CASSVHGGYNEQFF.

V usage is TRBV4-2 and J usage is TRBJ2-7; TRBD2 matches at 7 bases. The CDR3 has 16 residues. V shed 4 bases, J shed 0 bases, and the junction held 9 bases outside the gene matches. The germline V gene has CDR1 LGHNA and CDR2 YNFKEQ. The CDR3 coding sequence is TGTGCCAGCAGCCCCCGGCTAGCGGAAAGCTCCTACGAGCAGTACTTC. It is translated as CASSPRLAESSYEQYF.

The genes are TRBV7-9 and TRBJ2-5, with no clear D. Germline loops: CDR1 SEHNR, CDR2 FQNEAQ (reference sequence). This CDR3 has 15 residues. With 1 base removed from V and 1 base from J, the gap between germline ends came to 10 bases. This CDR3 reads CASSLVAAPQETQYF. The CDR3, as DNA: TGTGCCAGCAGCTTAGTTGCGGCCCCCCAAGAGACCCAGTACTTC.

The chain has TRBV27 and TRBJ2-3, with a weak D call TRBD2 (6 bases). V lost 5 bases and J 6 bases, leaving 18 bases between the germline ends. CDR1 is MNHEY and CDR2 is SMNVEV in the germline V gene (reference sequence). The CDR3 length is 15 residues. The CDR3 here is CASSLMRGATDTQYF. CDR3 in DNA: TGTGCCAGCAGTCTAATGCGGGGTGCCACGGATACGCAGTATTTT.

The rearrangement links TRBV7-9 to TRBJ2-5; D remains unclear. Between the trimmed V and J ends, which lost 0 bases and 5 bases, there was a span of 10 bases. CDR1 is SEHNR and CDR2 is FQNEAQ in the germline V gene (reference sequence). The CDR3 has 14 amino acids. The CDR3 region is CASSLATSWETQYF. The CDR3 nucleotides read TGTGCCAGCAGCTTAGCAACAAGTTGGGAGACCCAGTACTTC.

The V gene is TRBV5-1, the J gene TRBJ1-4; TRBD1 aligns across 8 bases. The CDR3 sequence is 15 residues long. Unmatched junction bases numbered 1, after V lost 0 bases and J lost 3 bases. Germline CDR1 reads SGHRS; CDR2 reads YFSETQ. CDR3 bases: TGCGCCAGCAGCTTGGAGGGACAGGCTAATGAAAAACTGTTTTTT. It is translated as CASSLEGQANEKLFF.

The rearrangement joins TRBV4-2 to TRBJ2-7; D might be TRBD2 (7 bases). V was clipped by 4 bases and J by 7 bases, with 23 bases between them. The CDR3 length is 16 residues. The V gene's germline CDR1 is LGHNA and CDR2 YNFKEQ. The CDR3 DNA follows: TGTGCCAGCAGCCGCAAGAGCGGGGCAGGGGAACAGGAGCAGTACTTC. It is translated as CASSRKSGAGEQEQYF.

This clone was recorded a few times. In the same sample, other DNA sequences code for this CDR3. V is TRBV5-1 and J is TRBJ2-7; TRBD1 matches 7 bases. J lost 1 base, V lost 0 bases, and 1 base had no gene match. The CDR3 sequence is 14 residues long. From germline, CDR1 is SGHRS and CDR2 YFSETQ. The CDR3 is CASSLGDSSYEQYF. DNA of the CDR3: TGCGCCAGCAGCTTGGGGGACAGTTCCTACGAGCAGTACTTC.

This chain uses TRBV7-8 with TRBJ2-1; 9 bases agree with TRBD2. V lost 1 base to trimming and J lost 8 bases; unmatched junction nucleotides: 6. This CDR3 is built from 15 residues. Germline CDR1 SGHVS, CDR2 FQNEAQ. CDR3 region: CASSLGASGTDEQFF. DNA for the CDR3: TGTGCCAGCAGCTTAGGGGCTAGCGGGACGGATGAGCAGTTCTTC.

This clone has only one observation. CDR3 protein: CASSSPAGTGGVRGGYTF. CDR3 coding DNA: TGTGCCAGCAGTTCACCTGCGGGGACAGGGGGCGTACGGGGTGGCTACACCTTC. The chain carries TRBV28 and TRBJ1-2; 12 bases fit TRBD1. The CDR3 runs 18 residues. V was pared by 4 bases and J by 7 bases, with 16 bases of the junction left unmatched. CDR1 and CDR2 from the germline V gene are MDHEN and SYDVKM.

The V and J genes are TRBV18 and TRBJ1-1; 8 nucleotides agree with TRBD1. Losses at the gene ends were 3 bases for V and 4 bases for J; bases not matched to a gene: 4. The CDR3 contains 14 residues. CDR1 and CDR2 (germline): KGHSH, LQKENI. CDR3 residues: CASSPQGARTEAFF. For the CDR3, the DNA is TGTGCCAGCTCACCTCAGGGGGCGCGCACTGAAGCTTTCTTT.